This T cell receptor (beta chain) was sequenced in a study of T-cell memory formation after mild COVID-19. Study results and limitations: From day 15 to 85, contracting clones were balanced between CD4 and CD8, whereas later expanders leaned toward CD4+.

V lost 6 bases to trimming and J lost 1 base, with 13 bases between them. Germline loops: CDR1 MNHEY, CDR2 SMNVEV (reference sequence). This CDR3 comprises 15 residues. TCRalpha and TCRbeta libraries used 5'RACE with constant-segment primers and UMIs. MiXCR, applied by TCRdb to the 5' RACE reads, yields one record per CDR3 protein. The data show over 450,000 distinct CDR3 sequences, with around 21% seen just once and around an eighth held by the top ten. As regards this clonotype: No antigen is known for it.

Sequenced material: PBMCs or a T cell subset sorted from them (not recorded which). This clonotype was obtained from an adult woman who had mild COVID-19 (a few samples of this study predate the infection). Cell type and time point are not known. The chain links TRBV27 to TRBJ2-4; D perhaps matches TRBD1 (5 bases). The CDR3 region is CASREIQAAKNIQYF. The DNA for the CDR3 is TGTGCCAGCAGAGAGATACAGGCCGCCAAAAACATTCAGTACTTC.